This TCR beta chain was identified in a study of blood T cell repertoires in COVID-19 (dated by TCRdb to about 2020). About the study as a whole: Samples from collaborators originated in the United States, Italy and Spain and spanned both the acute and convalescent phases of COVID-19. The samples were drawn from the first 160 participants of the ongoing ImmuneRACE study and from under 1,500 subjects provided by 6 global collaborators. Nearly every sample came with metadata listing a de-identified subject ID, COVID-19 status, age in years and sex. Where available, HLA class I and class II types were taken from metadata supplied by the sample provider and were not determined by assay-based typing. The prospective study material was composed of cDNA or gDNA derived from T cells, B-cell-depleted T cells, or PBMCs. Subjects who had been exposed to COVID-19, were actively infected with it, or had recovered from it provided the deeply sampled blood TCRbeta repertoires that made up the dataset. The repertoires were released in a freely available public database meant as a resource for research on the immune response to SARS-CoV-2. General findings and caveats noted by the study authors: The quantity of clinical and demographic metadata differed by source and by participant and was supplied without curation.

As regards this clone: It has no known antigen specificity. No much larger clonotype is one base removed from it; base qualities were not supplied.

One collaborating source in Seattle enrolled patients during active infection and followed them longitudinally through the course of disease. The collaborating institutions used their own protocols to collect whole blood in K2EDTA tubes. For TCRbeta analysis, collaborators shipped samples as frozen whole blood, isolated PBMCs, or DNA extracted from either of those sample types. CDR1 and CDR2 are drawn from the germline V gene: SNHLY, FYNNEI. V loses 5 bases, J loses 6 bases, and the germline ends lie 13 bases apart. Taken from cysteine to phenylalanine, the CDR3 has 14 residues. Only CDR3 DNA remains: 42 bases, in frame from the first base. The immunoSEQ Assay, a bias-controlled multiplex PCR, was used to amplify TCRbeta CDR3 regions from genomic DNA. On the authors' methods: Within the assay, amplification of reference gene primers was used to estimate how many nucleated cells each sample contained. To quantify the absolute abundance of each unique TCRbeta CDR3 rearrangement, sequence reads were collapsed and filtered. For each sample, productive Simpson clonality was calculated by taking the square root of Simpson's diversity index across productive rearrangements. What TCRdb holds here is the immuneACCESS table cut down to in-frame rearrangements. Part of the clones is not present; checked against another copy, under half of the missing clones reflect an unresolved V gene, and the others are unexplained. The DNA gave D and trimming, while V, J and clone size come from that table. The table for this sample lists fewer than 200,000 clones; 75% to 85% of them were counted only once. Of the sample, approximately 9.9% is held by the ten largest clones.

The TCR sequence derives from a woman in her forties with COVID-19, enrolled during active disease. The sample comprised peripheral blood. This chain joins TRBV2 to TRBJ1-4; the D gene is possibly TRBD1, with 6 bases matching. The CDR3 region has the sequence CASSSGGQYEKLFF. The base sequence is TGTGCCAGCAGTTCGGGGGGCCAATATGAAAAACTGTTTTTT.